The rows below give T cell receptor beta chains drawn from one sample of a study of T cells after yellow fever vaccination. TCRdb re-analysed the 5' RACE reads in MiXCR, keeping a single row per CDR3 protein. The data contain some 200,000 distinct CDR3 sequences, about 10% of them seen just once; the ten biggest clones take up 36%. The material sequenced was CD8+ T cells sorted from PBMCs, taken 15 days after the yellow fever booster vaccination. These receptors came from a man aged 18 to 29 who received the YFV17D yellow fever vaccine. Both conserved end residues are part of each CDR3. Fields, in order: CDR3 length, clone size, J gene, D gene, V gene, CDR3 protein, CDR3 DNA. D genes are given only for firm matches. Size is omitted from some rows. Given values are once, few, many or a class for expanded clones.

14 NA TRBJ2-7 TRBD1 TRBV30 CAWTGTGGKYEQYF TGTGCCTGGACCGGGACAGGTGGTAAATACGAGCAGTACTTC
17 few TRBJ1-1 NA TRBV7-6 CASSLAKQGGMNTEAFF TGTGCCAGCAGCTTAGCGAAACAGGGTGGGATGAACACTGAAGCTTTCTTT
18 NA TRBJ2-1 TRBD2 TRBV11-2 CASSLAASGGGSYNEQFF TGTGCCAGCAGCTTAGCGGCTAGCGGGGGGGGCTCCTACAATGAGCAGTTCTTC
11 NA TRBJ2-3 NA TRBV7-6 CASTEGYTQYF TGTGCCAGCACCGAAGGTTATACGCAGTATTTT
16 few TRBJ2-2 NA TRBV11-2 CASSLSTGANTGELFF TGTGCCAGCAGCCTGAGCACAGGAGCGAACACCGGGGAGCTGTTTTTT
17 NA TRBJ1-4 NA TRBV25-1 CASSEPPIANAYEKLFF TGTGCCAGCAGTGAGCCCCCTATCGCAAACGCCTATGAAAAACTGTTTTTT
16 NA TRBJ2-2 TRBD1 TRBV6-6 CASSYLPGQRGGELFF TGTGCCAGCAGTTACCTACCGGGACAGAGGGGCGGGGAGCTGTTTTTT
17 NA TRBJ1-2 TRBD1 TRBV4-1 CASSQDRSRGILYGYTF TGCGCCAGCAGCCAAGATCGCTCCAGGGGGATTCTCTATGGCTACACCTTC
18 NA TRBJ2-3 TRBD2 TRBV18 CASSPLLAGDLSTDTQYF TGTGCCAGCTCACCGCTACTAGCGGGGGACCTAAGCACAGATACGCAGTATTTT
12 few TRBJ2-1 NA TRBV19 CASSKGYSEQFF TGTGCCAGTAGTAAGGGCTATAGTGAGCAGTTCTTC
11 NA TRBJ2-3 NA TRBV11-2 CASLAGRAQYF TGTGCCAGCCTCGCGGGGCGGGCGCAGTATTTT
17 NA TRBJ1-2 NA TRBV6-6 CASSYTKRSTPNYGYTF TGTGCCAGCAGTTACACAAAAAGGAGCACACCTAACTATGGCTACACCTTC
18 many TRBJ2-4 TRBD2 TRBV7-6 CASSLEGTSGGEPDLQYF TGTGCCAGCAGCTTAGAAGGGACTAGCGGGGGCGAGCCCGACCTTCAGTACTTC
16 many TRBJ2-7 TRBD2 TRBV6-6 CASTNGRGVNSYEQYF TGTGCCAGCACCAACGGGAGGGGGGTAAACTCCTACGAGCAGTACTTC
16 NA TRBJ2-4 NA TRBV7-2 CASSLSIAQAKNIQYF TGTGCCAGCAGCTTATCCATAGCCCAAGCCAAAAACATTCAGTACTTC
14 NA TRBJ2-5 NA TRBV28 CASSSMKMVGTQYF TGTGCCAGCAGTTCGATGAAAATGGTTGGGACCCAGTACTTC
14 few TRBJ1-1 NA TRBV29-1 CSVVGGAGETEAFF TGCAGCGTTGTGGGAGGGGCAGGGGAGACTGAAGCTTTCTTT
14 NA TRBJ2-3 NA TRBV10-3 CALRSRNYTDTQYF TGTGCCCTAAGGAGCCGGAACTACACAGATACGCAGTATTTT
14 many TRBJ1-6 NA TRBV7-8 CASSRDKYNSPLHF TGTGCCAGCAGCCGGGACAAATATAATTCACCCCTCCACTTT
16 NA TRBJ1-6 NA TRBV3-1 CASSPEGRSYNSPLHF TGTGCCAGCAGCCCCGAGGGGCGATCCTATAATTCACCCCTCCACTTT
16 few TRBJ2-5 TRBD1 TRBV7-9 CASSLVGTGSQETQYF TGTGCCAGCAGCTTAGTAGGGACAGGGAGCCAAGAGACCCAGTACTTC
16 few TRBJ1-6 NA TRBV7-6 CASSDTGPLYNSPLHF TGTGCCAGCAGCGACACAGGGCCCCTTTATAATTCACCCCTCCACTTT
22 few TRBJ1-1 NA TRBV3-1 CASSQDHWKLEQAGSLNTEAFF TGTGCCAGCAGCCAAGATCATTGGAAATTGGAACAGGCGGGCAGTCTGAACACTGAAGCTTTCTTT
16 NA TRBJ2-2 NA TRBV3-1 CASSQGGPPNTGELFF TGTGCCAGCAGCCAAGGTGGTCCTCCGAACACCGGGGAGCTGTTTTTT
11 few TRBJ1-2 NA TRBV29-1 CSGRGNYGYTF TGCAGCGGTAGGGGAAACTATGGCTACACCTTC
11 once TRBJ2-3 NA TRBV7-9 CASRLGDTQYF TGTGCCAGCAGACTCGGAGATACGCAGTATTTT
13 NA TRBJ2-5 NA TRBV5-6 CASSFGGRETQYF TGTGCCAGCAGCTTTGGGGGGCGGGAGACCCAGTACTTC
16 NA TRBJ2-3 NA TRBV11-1 CASSLARGSFTDTQYF TGTGCCAGCAGCTTAGCGAGGGGTTCTTTCACAGATACGCAGTATTTT
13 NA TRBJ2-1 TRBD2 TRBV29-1 CSVLPGLANEQFF TGCAGCGTCCTCCCGGGACTAGCCAATGAGCAGTTCTTC
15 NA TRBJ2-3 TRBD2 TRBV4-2 CASTTASGVTDTQYF TGTGCCAGCACCACGGCTAGCGGAGTCACAGATACGCAGTATTTT
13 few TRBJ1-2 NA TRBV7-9 CASSTGIPNGYTF TGTGCCAGCAGCACCGGGATCCCGAATGGCTACACCTTC
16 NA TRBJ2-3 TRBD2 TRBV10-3 CAISDGTSGYSDTQYF TGTGCCATCAGTGATGGAACTAGCGGGTATTCAGATACGCAGTATTTT
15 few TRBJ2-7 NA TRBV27 CASSLGQWASYEQYF TGTGCCAGCAGTCTGGGCCAGTGGGCATCTTACGAGCAGTACTTC
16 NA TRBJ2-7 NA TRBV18 CASSPSLSGPASPGYF TGTGCCAGCTCACCTTCATTATCAGGCCCGGCCTCCCCGGGGTACTTC
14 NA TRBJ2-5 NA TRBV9 CASSVGWGEETQYF TGTGCCAGCAGCGTGGGGTGGGGGGAAGAGACCCAGTACTTC
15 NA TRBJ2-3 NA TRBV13 CASSSQSLRADTQYF TGTGCCAGCAGCTCGCAGTCCCTCCGGGCAGATACGCAGTATTTT
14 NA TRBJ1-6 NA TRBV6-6 CASSLTGRNSPLHF TGTGCCAGCAGTCTAACAGGGAGGAATTCACCCCTCCACTTT
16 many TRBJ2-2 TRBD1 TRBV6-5 CASSSPGTGNTGELFF TGTGCCAGCAGTTCTCCCGGGACAGGAAACACCGGGGAGCTGTTTTTT
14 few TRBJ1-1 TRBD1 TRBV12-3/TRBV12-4 CASSPWEDRAEAFF TGTGCCAGCAGTCCCTGGGAGGACAGGGCTGAAGCTTTCTTT
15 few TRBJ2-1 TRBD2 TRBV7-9 CASSLTGGLYNEQFF TGTGCCAGCAGCCTAACGGGGGGACTCTACAATGAGCAGTTCTTC
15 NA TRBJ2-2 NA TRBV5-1 CASSLIWENTGELFF TGCGCCAGCAGCTTGATATGGGAGAACACCGGGGAGCTGTTTTTT
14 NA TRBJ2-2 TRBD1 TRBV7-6 CASSSLDRGGELFF TGTGCCAGCAGCTCTCTGGACAGGGGCGGGGAGCTGTTTTTT
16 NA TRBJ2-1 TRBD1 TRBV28 CASSLRTADRGNEQFF TGTGCCAGCAGCCTCCGAACGGCGGACAGGGGTAATGAGCAGTTCTTC
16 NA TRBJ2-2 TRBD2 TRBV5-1 CASSLSAGGLTGELFF TGCGCCAGCAGCTTGTCTGCGGGGGGCCTCACCGGGGAGCTGTTTTTT
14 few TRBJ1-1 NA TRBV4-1 CASRAMWGAGEAFF TGCGCCAGCAGGGCCATGTGGGGGGCAGGTGAAGCTTTCTTT